The 26 T cell receptor beta chains below were found in one sample sequenced in a study of T cells after yellow fever vaccination. TCRdb used MiXCR to reprocess the 5' RACE reads, holding one entry per CDR3 protein. The profile shows 200,000 to 250,000 distinct CDR3 sequences, 6.9% of them singletons. Here the sequenced sample was CD4+ T cells sorted from PBMCs, taken 15 days after the yellow fever booster vaccination. These receptors were collected from a man aged 30 to 45 who received the YFV17D yellow fever vaccine.

This clonotype has more than one count but fewer than ten. The chain links TRBV18 to TRBJ1-1, with D perhaps matching TRBD1 (5 bases). Germline CDR1 KGHSH, CDR2 LQKENI. The CDR3 length is 16 residues. The V and J ends lost 2 bases and 0 bases respectively, with 13 bases between them. CDR3 sequence: CASSPKDRTMNTEAFF. CDR3 DNA sequence: TGTGCCAGCTCACCAAAAGACAGAACCATGAACACTGAAGCTTTCTTT.

The V and J genes are TRBV15 and TRBJ2-7; 7 nucleotides agree with TRBD1. The CDR3 totals 14 residues. CDR1 and CDR2 (germline): LNHNV, YYDKDF (reference sequence). J gave up 6 bases and V 5 bases, and 10 bases lay outside the gene matches. CDR3 nucleotide sequence: TGTGCCACCAGCGAACTACAGGGGTTCGGCGAGCAGTACTTC. Protein: CATSELQGFGEQYF.

This clonotype was detected only once. The chain recombines TRBV2 with TRBJ2-3; 10 positions match TRBD1. After removal of 6 bases from V and 3 bases from J, the junction contained 6 bases not matched to a gene. Germline CDR1 reads SNHLY; CDR2 reads FYNNEI. The CDR3 loop spans 15 amino acids. The CDR3 nucleotides read TGTGCCAGCAGCGCGGGGACAGGGGCAACAGATACGCAGTATTTT. It yields the protein CASSAGTGATDTQYF.

Note on this clonotype: Being one base from a much bigger clone, this may be a read error. The chain carries TRBV6-1 and TRBJ2-7; 10 bases are a match to TRBD2. The CDR3 is 15 amino acids. The germline gives CDR1 MNHNS, CDR2 SASEGT. As DNA, the CDR3 is TGTTCCAGCAGACAATCTAGCGGGAGTTCCTACGAGCAGTACTTC. This gives the protein CSSRQSSGSSYEQYF.

This clonotype has a handful of counts. The chain joins TRBV20-1 to TRBJ2-5; tentatively, D is TRBD1 (5 bases). V lost 0 bases and J 1 base, leaving 12 bases between the germline ends. In germline, CDR1 is DFQATT, CDR2 SNEGSKA (reference sequence). The CDR3 runs to 15 residues. CDR3 coding DNA: TGCAGTGCTAGAGATTCAGACAGACCCCAAGAGACCCAGTACTTC. As protein: CSARDSDRPQETQYF.

The chain has TRBV18 and TRBJ2-7; perhaps TRBD2 as D (6 bases). V was clipped by 0 bases and J by 5 bases, with 14 bases between them. This CDR3 is 15 amino acids long. Germline loops: CDR1 KGHSH, CDR2 LQKENI. In DNA, the CDR3 is TGTGCCAGCTCACCACCGCCAGGGCGGGAAAACGAGCAGTACTTC. Residues: CASSPPPGRENEQYF. Combining the CDR3 with reference TRBV18 and TRBJ2-7 gives the whole variable domain NAGVMQNPRHLVRRRGQEARLRCSPMKGHSHVYWYRQLPEEGLKFMVYLQKENIIDESGMPKERFSAEFPKEGPSILRIQQVVRGDSAAYFCASSPPPGRENEQYFGPGTRLTVT.

This chain connects TRBV20-1 to TRBJ2-5; 11 bases match TRBD2. Germline V gene lookup returns CDR1 DFQATT and CDR2 SNEGSKA (reference sequence). The CDR3 length is 20 residues. V trimming: 5 bases; J trimming: 0 bases; junction bases outside the gene matches: 20. In DNA, the CDR3 is TGCAGTGCTCCCAAACCACGGGGGACTAGCGGACCACAGGACCAAGAGACCCAGTACTTC. Translating it yields CSAPKPRGTSGPQDQETQYF.

V usage is TRBV5-1 and J usage is TRBJ2-2, with D perhaps matching TRBD2 (5 bases). The CDR3 length is 16 residues. The V gene's germline CDR1 is SGHRS and CDR2 YFSETQ. V lost 5 bases, J lost 1 base, and 15 bases lay in between. CDR3 sequence reads: CASRTTGILNTGELFF. CDR3 DNA sequence: TGCGCCAGCAGGACTACCGGGATCCTGAACACCGGGGAGCTGTTTTTT.

This clonotype showed up many times. CDR3 DNA: TGTGCCAGCAGCCAGGGGGAGAAACTGTTTTTT. It is translated as CASSQGEKLFF. The chain is built from TRBV16 and TRBJ1-4; D may be TRBD1 (5 bases). Germline V gives CDR1 KGHSY, CDR2 FQNENV. V was cut by 3 bases and J by 11 bases, with 7 bases left in between. This CDR3 region has 11 residues.

This clonotype has a single count. This rearrangement joins TRBV18 to TRBJ2-7; D possibly uses TRBD1 or TRBD2 (5 bases each). The CDR3 covers 15 residues. V shed 2 bases and J shed 8 bases, with 19 bases lying between them. Looked up from germline, CDR1 is KGHSH and CDR2 is LQKENI. The CDR3 DNA sequence: TGTGCCAGCTCACCAGTCCGGGGCCTCGTGGGCAAGCAGTACTTC. Protein product: CASSPVRGLVGKQYF.

This clonotype has only a few counts. The genes are TRBV6-2 or TRBV6-3 and TRBJ2-1; TRBD2 might be the D (7 bases). The V and J ends lost 7 bases and 6 bases respectively, with 16 bases between them. The CDR3 totals 14 residues. CDR1 is MNHEY and CDR2 is SVGEGT in the germline V gene. The DNA of the CDR3 is TGTGCCAGCACCAAACTAGGGGGGGGCAATGAGCAGTTCTTC. Amino acids: CASTKLGGGNEQFF.

The table lists this clonotype with a few counts. This chain joins TRBV27 and TRBJ1-5, with D perhaps TRBD1 (5 bases). With 7 bases removed from V and 7 bases from J, the gap between germline ends came to 17 bases. CDR1 is MNHEY and CDR2 is SMNVEV in the germline V gene (reference sequence). This CDR3 comprises 14 residues. This CDR3 reads CASTASPWGQPQHF. Written as DNA, the CDR3 is TGTGCCAGCACCGCGTCCCCGTGGGGCCAGCCCCAGCATTTT.

V is TRBV5-1 and J is TRBJ1-6, with no clear D. The CDR3 length is 13 residues. With 0 bases removed from V and 16 bases from J, the gap between germline ends came to 14 bases. In germline, CDR1 is SGHRS, CDR2 YFSETQ. This CDR3 is CASSLEVTDPLHF. The CDR3 DNA is TGCGCCAGCAGCTTGGAAGTCACCGATCCTCTCCACTTT.

The chain employs TRBV6-1 and TRBJ1-2; no clear D gene. CDR1 is MNHNS and CDR2 is SASEGT in the germline V gene. The CDR3 totals 12 residues. The ends were cut back, 6 bases at V and 3 bases at J, with 8 bases in the middle. In DNA, the CDR3 is TGTGCCAGCAGGGAGACGGACTATGGCTACACCTTC. It is translated as CASRETDYGYTF.

This chain connects TRBV29-1 to TRBJ2-7; TRBD2 might be the D (7 bases). V was pared by 6 bases and J by 2 bases, with 14 bases between. The length of the CDR3 is 13 residues. Germline loops: CDR1 SQVTM, CDR2 ANQGSEA. For the CDR3, the DNA is TGCAGCGTGGGGGGGGGACAAACCTACGAGCAGTACTTC. It yields the protein CSVGGGQTYEQYF.

This clonotype was seen more than once but under ten times. V and J are TRBV24-1 and TRBJ1-5; 11 positions agree with TRBD1. The ends lost 2 bases at V and 0 bases at J; junction bases unmatched: 5. Germline assignment: CDR1 KGHDR and CDR2 SFDVKD. The CDR3 is 18 amino acids. CDR3 in amino acids: CATSDSGTGGGSNQPQHF. CDR3 sequence (DNA): TGTGCCACCAGTGATTCCGGGACAGGGGGAGGTAGCAATCAGCCCCAGCATTTT.

This clonotype has only one observation. The chain recombines TRBV6-4 with TRBJ2-1; D ambiguous. Germline CDR1 reads MRHNA; CDR2 reads SNTAGT. Trimming pared 7 bases from V and 0 bases from J, leaving 13 bases between. CDR3 length: 15 amino acids. The CDR3 region has the DNA TGTGCCAGCATTGTACAAGAGAGCTCCTACAATGAGCAGTTCTTC. Amino acid sequence: CASIVQESSYNEQFF.

In DNA form, the CDR3 reads TGCGCCAGCAGCTTGAGACAGGGACCAACCGAGGCTTTCTTT. Its translation: CASSLRQGPTEAFF. The gene calls are TRBV5-1 and TRBJ1-1; 7 positions match TRBD1. In germline, CDR1 is SGHRS, CDR2 YFSETQ. The CDR3 runs to 14 residues. With 1 base clipped from V and 11 bases from J, the junction kept 11 bases outside the gene matches.

This clonotype was observed a handful of times. The chain carries TRBV7-2 and TRBJ2-2; D is possibly TRBD1 or TRBD2 (5 bases each). The germline V gene has CDR1 SGHTA and CDR2 FQGNSA. The CDR3 covers 14 residues. Trimming pared 4 bases from V and 6 bases from J, leaving 12 bases between. CDR3 in amino acids: CASSSMGTAGELFF. The CDR3 DNA reads as TGTGCCAGCAGCTCTATGGGGACGGCCGGGGAGCTGTTTTTT.

J is TRBJ2-1 and V is TRBV7-2; TRBD2 aligns across 15 bases. The CDR3 is 17 residues long. V was clipped by 5 bases and J by 9 bases; unmatched bases: 11. Germline CDR1 and CDR2: SGHTA and FQGNSA. Here the CDR3 DNA reads TGTGCCAGCAGCCCGCGGACTAGCGGGGGGGGGATTGGTGAGCAGTTCTTC. It translates to CASSPRTSGGGIGEQFF.

This clonotype was found a few times. This chain links TRBV5-4 with TRBJ2-5; D ambiguous. Trimming removed 0 bases from V and 5 bases from J, with 17 bases in between. The CDR3 covers 16 residues. Germline CDR1 reads SGHNT; CDR2 reads YYREEE (reference sequence). CDR3 nucleotide sequence: TGTGCCAGCAGCTTGGCCGACGGGCGTTCCGGCGAGACCCAGTACTTC. Amino acid sequence: CASSLADGRSGETQYF.

The CDR3 DNA is TGCGCCAGCAGCGCCCCAAGCACAGATACGCAGTATTTT. Translation gives CASSAPSTDTQYF. V usage is TRBV5-1 and J usage is TRBJ2-3; D remains unclear. Germline V lookup: CDR1 SGHRS, CDR2 YFSETQ. V was pared by 4 bases and J by 0 bases, with 6 bases between. The CDR3 consists of 13 residues. The whole variable domain, filled in from reference TRBV5-1 and TRBJ2-3, reads KAGVTQTPRYLIKTRGQQVTLSCSPISGHRSVSWYQQTPGQGLQFLFEYFSETQRNKGNFPGRFSGRQFSNSRSEMNVSTLELGDSALYLCASSAPSTDTQYFGPGTRLTVL.

The genes are TRBV30 and TRBJ2-3, with 16 bases identical to TRBD2. The CDR3 is 16 residues long. Unmatched junction bases numbered 7, after V lost 5 bases and J lost 5 bases. Germline CDR1 is GTSNPN and CDR2 is SVGIG (reference sequence). The CDR3 region has the DNA TGTGCCTGGGGAGCGGGACTAGCGGGAGGGGGAGATACGCAGTATTTT. This translates into CAWGAGLAGGGDTQYF.

In its sample, this clonotype was seen a few times. V gene TRBV5-1 combines with J gene TRBJ2-7, with D possibly TRBD2 on 6 matching bases. The V and J ends lost 3 bases and 3 bases respectively, with 19 bases between them. Germline V gene data show CDR1 as SGHRS and CDR2 as YFSETQ. This CDR3 is 16 amino acids long. CDR3 DNA: TGCGCCAGCAGCTCTCCCTCGGGGGTCAACTACTACGAGCAGTACTTC. This sequence encodes CASSSPSGVNYYEQYF.

This clonotype was counted at least ten times. This rearrangement joins TRBV5-1 to TRBJ1-1; D gene unclear. The CDR3 contains 17 residues. Trimming cost V 0 bases and J 1 base, with 16 bases left between them. Germline CDR1 is SGHRS and CDR2 is YFSETQ. CDR3 sequence reads: CASSLDRTARQNTEAFF. The CDR3 bases are TGCGCCAGCAGCTTGGATAGAACAGCCAGGCAGAACACTGAAGCTTTCTTT.

Many counts were recorded for this clonotype. V is TRBV3-1 and J is TRBJ2-7; the D is unclear. The CDR3 totals 12 residues. Trimming stripped 0 bases from V and 3 bases from J, with 3 bases between. Germline-derived CDR1 and CDR2 are LGHDT and YNNKEL (reference sequence). The CDR3: CASSQEHYEQYF. Written as DNA, the CDR3 is TGTGCCAGCAGCCAAGAGCACTACGAGCAGTACTTC.